One and the same sample provided the 24 T cell receptor beta chains below, sequenced in a study of blood T cell repertoires in COVID-19. Using immunoSEQ multiplex PCR, the repertoire was profiled, and TCRdb retains in-frame clones only, with some absent. The data contain 70,000 or so clones, 76% of them singletons. The sequenced material came from peripheral blood. The receptors derive from a man aged 55-75 years with COVID-19, enrolled during active disease.

The rearrangement uses TRBV2 and TRBJ1-4; D may be TRBD1 (6 bases). This CDR3 contains 16 residues. Germline loops: CDR1 SNHLY, CDR2 FYNNEI. V lost 3 bases and J 0 bases, leaving 11 bases between the germline ends. For the CDR3, the DNA is TGTGCCAGCAGTGATGCGAACAGGGCAACTAATGAAAAACTGTTTTTT. This encodes CASSDANRATNEKLFF. Drawing the rest from reference TRBV2 and TRBJ1-4, the complete variable domain is EPEVTQTPSHQVTQMGQEVILRCVPISNHLYFYWYRQILGQKVEFLVSFYNNEISEKSEIFDDQFSVERPDGSNFTLKIRSTKLEDSAMYFCASSDANRATNEKLFFGSGTQLSVL.

The chain links TRBV9 to TRBJ2-5; 9 nucleotides align to TRBD2. Germline V gene data show CDR1 as SGDLS and CDR2 as YYNGEE. This CDR3 has 16 residues. With 6 bases clipped from V and 4 bases from J, the junction kept 13 bases outside the gene matches. The CDR3 sequence: CASTPVSGGPAETQYF. CDR3 DNA: TGTGCCAGCACCCCGGTTAGCGGGGGTCCAGCAGAGACCCAGTACTTC.

This chain joins TRBV10-3 and TRBJ1-4, with D unresolved. The ends were cut back, 2 bases at V and 0 bases at J, with 10 bases in the middle. Per germline, CDR1 ENHRY and CDR2 SYGVKD. The CDR3 runs to 16 residues. The CDR3 nucleotides are TGTGCCATCAGTGAGACCCCACAGACAACTAATGAAAAACTGTTTTTT. Translation: CAISETPQTTNEKLFF.

The chain couples TRBV5-1 to TRBJ2-7; 9 bases map to TRBD2. Germline V gene lookup returns CDR1 SGHRS and CDR2 YFSETQ. V shed 3 bases, J shed 4 bases, and the junction held 11 bases outside the gene matches. The CDR3 is 16 amino acids. In DNA, the CDR3 is TGCGCCAGCAGCTCGGGACTAGCCATGGTACAATACGAGCAGTACTTC. Translated: CASSSGLAMVQYEQYF.

This clone appeared many times. V and J are TRBV5-6 and TRBJ2-3; the D gene is possibly TRBD2 (6 bases). The V end lost 0 bases, the J end lost 1 base, and 6 bases lay between the germline ends. CDR1 SGHDT and CDR2 YYEEEE come from the germline V gene. The CDR3 is 14 residues long. The CDR3 spells CASSLASGTDTQYF. The CDR3 DNA sequence: TGTGCCAGCAGCTTGGCTAGCGGCACAGATACGCAGTATTTT.

This clone was counted a few times. This chain links TRBV7-3 with TRBJ2-3; D perhaps matches TRBD1 (5 bases). Germline loops: CDR1 SGHTA, CDR2 FQGTGA. The ends were cut back, 5 bases at V and 4 bases at J, with 13 bases in the middle. This CDR3 contains 14 residues. CDR3 nucleotides: TGTGCCAGCAGCCTGGGGCCGGCCGCAGATACGCAGTATTTT. Its translation: CASSLGPAADTQYF.

The chain uses TRBV3-1 (or the pseudogene TRBV3-2) and TRBJ2-1; D uncertain. The CDR3 covers 12 residues. The germline gives CDR1 LGHDT, CDR2 YNNKEL (reference sequence). Deletions cut 3 bases from V and 9 bases from J, with 9 bases between. CDR3 sequence: CASSHSVLEQFF. As DNA, the CDR3 is TGTGCCAGCAGCCATTCGGTACTTGAGCAGTTCTTC.

The chain couples TRBV9 to TRBJ2-3; TRBD2 agrees at 9 bases. Germline-derived CDR1 and CDR2 are SGDLS and YYNGEE. With 1 base clipped from V and 0 bases from J, the junction kept 15 bases outside the gene matches. This CDR3 has 20 residues. The CDR3 sequence: CASSVWGLGASGKSTDTQYF. CDR3 sequence (DNA): TGTGCCAGCAGCGTATGGGGTCTTGGGGCTAGCGGGAAAAGCACAGATACGCAGTATTTT.

V and J are TRBV2 and TRBJ2-1; 9 nucleotides align to TRBD2. After removal of 7 bases from V and 7 bases from J, the junction contained 8 bases not matched to a gene. CDR1 and CDR2 from the germline V gene are SNHLY and FYNNEI. The CDR3 spans 14 residues. DNA for the CDR3: TGTGCCAGCATGAAGCTAGCGGGGTATAATGAGCAGTTCTTC. Translation gives CASMKLAGYNEQFF.

The rearrangement uses TRBV4-1 and TRBJ2-7; 9 bases are a match to TRBD2. V trimming: 1 base; J trimming: 3 bases; junction bases outside the gene matches: 7. CDR3 size: 16 residues. Germline lookup yields CDR1 MGHRA and CDR2 YSYEKL. The CDR3 DNA reads as TGCGCCAGCAGCCAAGTTTCAAGCGGGAGGTTCTACGAGCAGTACTTC. It translates to CASSQVSSGRFYEQYF.

DNA for the CDR3: TGTGCCAGCTCACCAGGGCATAGCAATCAGCCCCAGCATTTT. It encodes CASSPGHSNQPQHF. The chain carries TRBV18 and TRBJ1-5, with D unresolved. Germline CDR1 reads KGHSH; CDR2 reads LQKENI. The CDR3 length is 14 residues. Trimming took off 2 bases at V and 0 bases at J, with 5 bases between the two ends.

The chain recombines TRBV7-6 with TRBJ2-7; TRBD1 aligns across 9 bases. This CDR3 comprises 16 residues. The V gene end was trimmed by 5 bases and the J gene end by 2 bases; junction bases not matched to a gene: 10. The germline CDR1 and CDR2 sequences are SGHVS and FNYEAQ. The CDR3 bases are TGTGCCAGCAGCGGTCGAACCGGGACAGGGACCTACGAGCAGTACTTC. It yields the protein CASSGRTGTGTYEQYF.

The V and J genes are TRBV7-9 and TRBJ1-1; D is perhaps TRBD1 (5 bases). The CDR3 spans 16 residues. V lost 7 bases and J 4 bases, leaving 22 bases between the germline ends. Germline V CDR1 and CDR2: SEHNR, FQNEAQ (reference sequence). This CDR3 is CASTPLGGGEVTEAFF. CDR3 DNA sequence: TGTGCCAGCACCCCCCTGGGGGGAGGGGAGGTCACTGAAGCTTTCTTT.

The CDR3: CASSIDSGGSYTF. CDR3 DNA sequence: TGTGCCAGTAGTATTGATTCGGGGGGGAGCTACACCTTC. The chain employs TRBV19 and TRBJ1-2, with D possibly TRBD1 on 5 matching bases. Germline assignment: CDR1 LNHDA and CDR2 SQIVND (reference sequence). The V and J ends lost 3 bases and 9 bases respectively, with 14 bases between them. There are 13 residues in the CDR3.

The V gene is TRBV5-4, the J gene TRBJ2-5; 8 nucleotides match TRBD2. The CDR3 extends over 15 amino acids. The V segment lost 4 bases and the J segment 5 bases; nucleotides outside the gene matches: 10. Per the germline V gene, CDR1 is SGHNT and CDR2 is YYREEE (reference sequence). The CDR3 coding sequence is TGTGCCAGCAGCCGTGAACTAGCGGCGATGGAGACCCAGTACTTC. It translates to CASSRELAAMETQYF.

The rearrangement uses TRBV11-3 and TRBJ2-5; 11 positions match TRBD2. The V gene's germline CDR1 is SGHNT and CDR2 YENEEA. V was pared by 3 bases and J by 6 bases, with 9 bases of the junction left unmatched. The CDR3 runs 16 residues. The CDR3: CASSFGPGLAVQTQYF. CDR3 nucleotide sequence: TGTGCCAGCAGCTTCGGTCCGGGACTAGCGGTCCAGACCCAGTACTTC. The full variable domain, completed using reference TRBV11-3 and TRBJ2-5, is EAGVVQSPRYKIIEKKQPVAFWCNPISGHNTLYWYLQNLGQGPELLIRYENEEAVDDSQLPKDRFSAERLKGVDSTLKIQPAELGDSAVYLCASSFGPGLAVQTQYFGPGTRLLVL.

This clone was observed once. V usage is TRBV11-3 and J usage is TRBJ2-7; the D is unclear. The CDR3 spans 14 residues. CDR1 SGHNT and CDR2 YENEEA come from the germline V gene. Trimming removed 7 bases at V and 6 bases at J, with 19 bases between. The CDR3 sequence: CASTLVGGEGEQYF. CDR3 coding DNA: TGTGCCAGCACCCTCGTAGGTGGAGAAGGCGAGCAGTACTTC. Supplemented by reference TRBV11-3 and TRBJ2-7, the full variable domain reads EAGVVQSPRYKIIEKKQPVAFWCNPISGHNTLYWYLQNLGQGPELLIRYENEEAVDDSQLPKDRFSAERLKGVDSTLKIQPAELGDSAVYLCASTLVGGEGEQYFGPGTRLTVT.

V gene TRBV6-2 or TRBV6-3 combines with J gene TRBJ2-7; D remains unclear. Germline V gene sequence: CDR1 MNHEY, CDR2 SVGEGT. Deletions cut 4 bases from V and 1 base from J, with 8 bases between. The CDR3 extends over 13 amino acids. The CDR3 sequence: CASSLVGSYEQYF. The CDR3 nucleotides read TGTGCCAGCAGTTTAGTCGGGTCCTACGAGCAGTACTTC.

This clone was detected once. The chain recombines TRBV5-1 with TRBJ2-3; a weak D match, TRBD2 (7 bases). The CDR3 has 15 residues. V was pared by 7 bases and J by 2 bases, with 17 bases between. Germline CDR1 is SGHRS and CDR2 is YFSETQ. The CDR3 region is CASQNVGGPTDTQYF. CDR3 DNA: TGCGCCAGCCAGAACGTGGGGGGGCCCACAGATACGCAGTATTTT. Full variable domain (remainder filled in from reference TRBV5-1 and TRBJ2-3): KAGVTQTPRYLIKTRGQQVTLSCSPISGHRSVSWYQQTPGQGLQFLFEYFSETQRNKGNFPGRFSGRQFSNSRSEMNVSTLELGDSALYLCASQNVGGPTDTQYFGPGTRLTVL.

The V gene is TRBV2, the J gene TRBJ2-7; 11 positions agree with TRBD2. Germline V gene lookup returns CDR1 SNHLY and CDR2 FYNNEI. V was clipped by 5 bases and J by 7 bases; unmatched bases: 10. There are 15 residues in the CDR3. The CDR3 sequence is CASSKGLAAAQEQYF. Written as DNA, the CDR3 is TGTGCCAGCAGTAAGGGACTAGCGGCAGCCCAGGAGCAGTACTTC.

The V gene is TRBV2, the J gene TRBJ2-5, with 7 bases that match TRBD2. Looked up from germline, CDR1 is SNHLY and CDR2 is FYNNEI. CDR3 length: 15 residues. J gave up 4 bases and V 6 bases, and 11 bases lay outside the gene matches. The CDR3 sequence: CASSAIGGRVETQYF. CDR3 coding DNA: TGTGCCAGCAGCGCTATAGGCGGGAGAGTAGAGACCCAGTACTTC.

The CDR3 is CASSHGTSGSHEQFF. Here the CDR3 DNA reads TGTGCCAGCAGCCACGGGACTAGCGGGAGCCATGAGCAGTTCTTC. V gene TRBV7-3 combines with J gene TRBJ2-1; 14 positions agree with TRBD2. V was pared by 5 bases and J by 8 bases, with 5 bases of the junction left unmatched. The CDR3 runs 15 residues. The germline gives CDR1 SGHTA, CDR2 FQGTGA.

The V call is TRBV25-1, the J call TRBJ1-3, with D uncertain. The ends were cut back, 2 bases at V and 3 bases at J, with 8 bases in the middle. Germline loops: CDR1 MGHDK, CDR2 SYGVNS. This CDR3 is 14 amino acids long. The CDR3 loop is CASSEKPGGNTIYF. The CDR3 nucleotides are TGTGCCAGCAGTGAAAAGCCCGGTGGAAACACCATATATTTT. The whole variable domain, remainder taken from reference TRBV25-1 and TRBJ1-3, is EADIYQTPRYLVIGTGKKITLECSQTMGHDKMYWYQQDPGMELHLIHYSYGVNSTEKGDLSSESTVSRIRTEHFPLTLESARPSHTSQYLCASSEKPGGNTIYFGEGSWLTVV.

The rearrangement joins TRBV5-5 to TRBJ1-1, with a possible D match to TRBD1 (6 bases). This CDR3 region has 13 residues. The germline V and J ends were trimmed by 0 bases and 4 bases, with 7 bases remaining between them. CDR1 is SGHKS, CDR2 YYEKEE, per germline (reference sequence). In DNA form, the CDR3 reads TGTGCCAGCAGCTTGGCAGGGGTCACTGAAGCTTTCTTT. Protein: CASSLAGVTEAFF.